The sequence of this T cell receptor (beta chain) was determined in a study of shared clonotypes between healthy human individuals. Sequencing was performed with immunoSEQ multiplex PCR; in TCRdb, only in-frame clones are kept and a portion is missing. The table has around 2.5 million clones, 80% to 95% seen once. Looked up from germline, CDR1 is SGHVS and CDR2 is FNYEAQ. V shed 0 bases and J shed 6 bases, with 11 bases lying between them. This CDR3 contains 14 residues. The sample was naive CD4+ T cells from PBMCs. Specified subset: CD45RA+ positively selected. This TCR was recovered from a man between 18 and 35 years old in good health. Some clones in this sample may be carry-over from other donors' samples. This chain uses TRBV7-6 with TRBJ2-5, with D hard to call. The CDR3 sequence: CASSLAGREKTQYF. The CDR3 region has the DNA TGTGCCAGCAGCTTAGCCGGACGCGAAAAGACCCAGTACTTC.